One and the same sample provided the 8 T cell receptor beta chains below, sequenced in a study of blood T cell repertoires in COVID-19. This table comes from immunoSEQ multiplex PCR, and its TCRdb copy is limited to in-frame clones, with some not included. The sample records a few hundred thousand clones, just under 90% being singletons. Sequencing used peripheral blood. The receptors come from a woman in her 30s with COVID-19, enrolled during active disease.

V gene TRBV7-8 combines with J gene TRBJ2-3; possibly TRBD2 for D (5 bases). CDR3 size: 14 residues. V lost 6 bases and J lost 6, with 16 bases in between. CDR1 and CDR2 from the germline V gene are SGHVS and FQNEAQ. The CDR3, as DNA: TGTGCCAGCAGTAGGAGAGCTAGGACTGATACGCAGTATTTT. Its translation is CASSRRARTDTQYF. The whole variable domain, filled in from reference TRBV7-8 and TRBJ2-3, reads GAGVSQSPRYKVAKRGQDVALRCDPISGHVSLFWYQQALGQGPEFLTYFQNEAQLDKSGLPSDRFFAERPEGSVSTLKIQRTQQEDSAVYLCASSRRARTDTQYFGPGTRLTVL.

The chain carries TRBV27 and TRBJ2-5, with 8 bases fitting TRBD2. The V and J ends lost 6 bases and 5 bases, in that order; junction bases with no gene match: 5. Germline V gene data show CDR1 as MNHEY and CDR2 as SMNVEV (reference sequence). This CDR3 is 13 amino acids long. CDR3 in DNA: TGTGCCAGCAGGCGGGGGGTGGGGGAGACCCAGTACTTC. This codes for CASRRGVGETQYF.

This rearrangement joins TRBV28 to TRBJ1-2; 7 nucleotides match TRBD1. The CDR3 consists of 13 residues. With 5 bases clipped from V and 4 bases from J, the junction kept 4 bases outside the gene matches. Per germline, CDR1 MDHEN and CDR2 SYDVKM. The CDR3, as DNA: TGTGCCAGCAGTACCGGGACAGTCTATGGCTACACCTTC. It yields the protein CASSTGTVYGYTF.

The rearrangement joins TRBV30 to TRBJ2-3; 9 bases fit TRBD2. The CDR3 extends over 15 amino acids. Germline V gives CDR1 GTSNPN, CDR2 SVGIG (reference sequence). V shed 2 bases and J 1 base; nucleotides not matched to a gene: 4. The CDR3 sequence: CAWSPRLAGTDTQYF. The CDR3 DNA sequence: TGTGCCTGGAGTCCGAGACTAGCGGGCACAGATACGCAGTATTTT.

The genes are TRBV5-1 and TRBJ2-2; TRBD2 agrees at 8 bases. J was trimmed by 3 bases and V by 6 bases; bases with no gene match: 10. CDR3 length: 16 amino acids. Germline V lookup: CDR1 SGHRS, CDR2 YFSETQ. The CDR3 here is CASKAVSGTYTGELFF. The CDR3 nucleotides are TGCGCCAGCAAGGCCGTTAGCGGGACATACACCGGGGAGCTGTTTTTT.

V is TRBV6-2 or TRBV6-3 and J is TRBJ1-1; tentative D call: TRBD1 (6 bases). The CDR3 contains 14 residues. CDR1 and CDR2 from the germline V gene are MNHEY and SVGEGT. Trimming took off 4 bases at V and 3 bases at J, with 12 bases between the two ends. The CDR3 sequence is CASSWQRGYTEAFF. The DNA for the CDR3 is TGTGCCAGCAGTTGGCAAAGGGGGTACACTGAAGCTTTCTTT.

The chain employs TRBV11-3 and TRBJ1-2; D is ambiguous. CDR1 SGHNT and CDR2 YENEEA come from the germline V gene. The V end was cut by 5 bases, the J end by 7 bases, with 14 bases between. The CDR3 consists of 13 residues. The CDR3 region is CASSTPLLSGYTF. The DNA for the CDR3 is TGTGCCAGCAGCACCCCTTTACTTTCTGGCTACACCTTC.

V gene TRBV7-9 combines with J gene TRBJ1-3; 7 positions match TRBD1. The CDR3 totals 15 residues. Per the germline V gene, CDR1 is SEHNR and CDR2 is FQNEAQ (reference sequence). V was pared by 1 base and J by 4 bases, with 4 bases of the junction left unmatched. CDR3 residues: CASSLGQGAGNTIYF. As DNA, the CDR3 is TGTGCCAGCAGCTTAGGACAGGGTGCCGGAAACACCATATATTTT.